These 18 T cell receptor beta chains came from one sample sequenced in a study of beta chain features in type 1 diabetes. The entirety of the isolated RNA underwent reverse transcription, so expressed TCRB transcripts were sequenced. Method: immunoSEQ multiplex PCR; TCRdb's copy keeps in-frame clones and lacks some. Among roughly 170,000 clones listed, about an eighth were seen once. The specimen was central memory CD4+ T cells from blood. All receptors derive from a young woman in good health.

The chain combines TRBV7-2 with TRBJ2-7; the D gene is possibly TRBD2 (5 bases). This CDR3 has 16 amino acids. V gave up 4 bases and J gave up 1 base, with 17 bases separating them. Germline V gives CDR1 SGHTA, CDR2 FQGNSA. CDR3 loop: CASSSHRVARSYEQYF. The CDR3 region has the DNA TGTGCCAGCAGCTCACATCGAGTAGCGAGGTCCTACGAGCAGTACTTC.

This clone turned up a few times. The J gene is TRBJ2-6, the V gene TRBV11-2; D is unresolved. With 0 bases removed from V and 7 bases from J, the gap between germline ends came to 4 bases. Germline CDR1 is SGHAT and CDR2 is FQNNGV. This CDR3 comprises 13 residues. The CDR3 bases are TGTGCCAGCAGCTTAGACCCAGCCAACGTCCTGACTTTC. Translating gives CASSLDPANVLTF. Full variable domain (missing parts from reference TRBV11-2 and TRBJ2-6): EAGVAQSPRYKIIEKRQSVAFWCNPISGHATLYWYQQILGQGPKLLIQFQNNGVVDDSQLPKDRFSAERLKGVDSTLKIQPAKLEDSAVYLCASSLDPANVLTFGAGSRLTVL.

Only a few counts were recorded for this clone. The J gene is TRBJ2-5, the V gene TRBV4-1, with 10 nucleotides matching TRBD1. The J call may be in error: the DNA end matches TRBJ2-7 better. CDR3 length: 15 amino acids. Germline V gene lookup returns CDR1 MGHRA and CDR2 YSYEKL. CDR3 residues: CASSRQGASDYEQYF. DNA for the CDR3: TGCGCCAGCAGCCGACAGGGGGCATCGGACTACGAGCAGTACTTC.

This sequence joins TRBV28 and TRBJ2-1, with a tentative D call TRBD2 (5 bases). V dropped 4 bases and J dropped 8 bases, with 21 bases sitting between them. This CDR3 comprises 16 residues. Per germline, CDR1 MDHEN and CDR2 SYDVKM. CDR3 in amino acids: CASSSRGSAGLYEQFF. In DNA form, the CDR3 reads TGTGCCAGCAGTTCCCGAGGTAGCGCGGGTCTCTATGAGCAGTTCTTC.

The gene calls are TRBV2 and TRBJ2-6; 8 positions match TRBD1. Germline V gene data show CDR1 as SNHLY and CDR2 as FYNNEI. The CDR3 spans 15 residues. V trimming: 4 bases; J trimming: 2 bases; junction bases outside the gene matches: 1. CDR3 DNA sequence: TGTGCCAGCAGTGCGGACAGGGCTGGGGCCAACGTCCTGACTTTC. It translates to CASSADRAGANVLTF. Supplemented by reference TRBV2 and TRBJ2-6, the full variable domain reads EPEVTQTPSHQVTQMGQEVILRCVPISNHLYFYWYRQILGQKVEFLVSFYNNEISEKSEIFDDQFSVERPDGSNFTLKIRSTKLEDSAMYFCASSADRAGANVLTFGAGSRLTVL.

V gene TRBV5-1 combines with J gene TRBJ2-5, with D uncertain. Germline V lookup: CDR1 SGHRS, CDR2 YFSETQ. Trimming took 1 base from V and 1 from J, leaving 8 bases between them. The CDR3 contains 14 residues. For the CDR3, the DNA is TGCGCCAGCAGCTTGCTTGGCACCCAAGAGACCCAGTACTTC. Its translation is CASSLLGTQETQYF.

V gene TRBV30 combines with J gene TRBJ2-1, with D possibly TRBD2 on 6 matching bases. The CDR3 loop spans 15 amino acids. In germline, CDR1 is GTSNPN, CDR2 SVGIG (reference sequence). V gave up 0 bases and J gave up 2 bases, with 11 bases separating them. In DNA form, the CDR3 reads TGTGCCTGGAGTGTCTCTAGCGCGCCCTACAATGAGCAGTTCTTC. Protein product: CAWSVSSAPYNEQFF. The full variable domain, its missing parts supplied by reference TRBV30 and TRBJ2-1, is SQTIHQWPATLVQPVGSPLSLECTVEGTSNPNLYWYRQAAGRGLQLLFYSVGIGQISSEVPQNLSASRPQDRQFILSSKKLLLSDSGFYLCAWSVSSAPYNEQFFGPGTRLTVL.

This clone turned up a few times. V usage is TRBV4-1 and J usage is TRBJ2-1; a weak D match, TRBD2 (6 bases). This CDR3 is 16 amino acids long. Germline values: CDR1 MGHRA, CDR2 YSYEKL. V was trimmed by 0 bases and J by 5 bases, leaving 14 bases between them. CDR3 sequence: CASSQDGRGRDNEQFF. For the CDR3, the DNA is TGCGCCAGCAGCCAAGATGGGCGGGGCCGAGACAATGAGCAGTTCTTC.

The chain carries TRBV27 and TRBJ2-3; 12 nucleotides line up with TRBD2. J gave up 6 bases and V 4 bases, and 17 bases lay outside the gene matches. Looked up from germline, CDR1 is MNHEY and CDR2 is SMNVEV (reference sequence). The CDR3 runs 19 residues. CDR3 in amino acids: CASSSNFPGTSGPVDTQYF. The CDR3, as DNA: TGTGCCAGCAGTTCGAATTTCCCTGGGACTAGCGGGCCAGTGGATACGCAGTATTTT.

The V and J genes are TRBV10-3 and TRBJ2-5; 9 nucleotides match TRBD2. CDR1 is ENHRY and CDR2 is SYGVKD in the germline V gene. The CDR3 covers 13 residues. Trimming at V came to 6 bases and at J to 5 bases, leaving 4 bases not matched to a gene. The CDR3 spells CAISVAGEETQYF. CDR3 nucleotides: TGTGCCATCAGCGTAGCGGGAGAGGAGACCCAGTACTTC.

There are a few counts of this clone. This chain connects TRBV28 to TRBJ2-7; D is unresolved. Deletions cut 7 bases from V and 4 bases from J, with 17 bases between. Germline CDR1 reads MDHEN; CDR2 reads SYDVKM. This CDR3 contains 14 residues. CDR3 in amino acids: CASNPSMRWYEQYF. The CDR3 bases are TGTGCCAGCAACCCCTCCATGAGGTGGTACGAGCAGTACTTC.

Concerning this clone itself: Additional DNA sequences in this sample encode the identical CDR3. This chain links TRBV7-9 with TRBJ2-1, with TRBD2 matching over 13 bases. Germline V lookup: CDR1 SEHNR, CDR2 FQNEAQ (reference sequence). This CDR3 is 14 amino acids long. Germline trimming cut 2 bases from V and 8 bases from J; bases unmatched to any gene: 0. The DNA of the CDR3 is TGTGCCAGCAGCTTAACTAGCGGGAGGGATGAGCAGTTCTTC. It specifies CASSLTSGRDEQFF. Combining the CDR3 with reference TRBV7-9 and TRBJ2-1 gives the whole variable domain DTGVSQNPRHKITKRGQNVTFRCDPISEHNRLYWYRQTLGQGPEFLTYFQNEAQLEKSRLLSDRFSAERPKGSFSTLEIQRTEQGDSAMYLCASSLTSGRDEQFFGPGTRLTVL.

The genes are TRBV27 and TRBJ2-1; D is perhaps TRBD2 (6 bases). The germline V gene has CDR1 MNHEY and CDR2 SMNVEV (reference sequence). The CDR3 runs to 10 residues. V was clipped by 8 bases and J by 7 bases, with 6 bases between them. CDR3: CASGRNEQFF. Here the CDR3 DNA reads TGTGCCAGCGGGAGGAATGAGCAGTTCTTC.

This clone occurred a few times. The CDR3 region has the DNA TGCAGCGTTGGACAGGGGAAGTCTGGGGCCAACGTCCTGACTTTC. This encodes CSVGQGKSGANVLTF. V is TRBV29-1 and J is TRBJ2-6, with 8 bases fitting TRBD1. The CDR3 has 15 amino acids. The ends lost 4 bases at V and 1 base at J; junction bases unmatched: 3. Germline assignment: CDR1 SQVTM and CDR2 ANQGSEA.

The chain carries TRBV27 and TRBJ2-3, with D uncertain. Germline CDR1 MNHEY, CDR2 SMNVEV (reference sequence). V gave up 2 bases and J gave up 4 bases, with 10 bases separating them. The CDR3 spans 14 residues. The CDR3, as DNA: TGTGCCAGCAGTTTACGGCAGGAACCAGATACGCAGTATTTT. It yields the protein CASSLRQEPDTQYF.

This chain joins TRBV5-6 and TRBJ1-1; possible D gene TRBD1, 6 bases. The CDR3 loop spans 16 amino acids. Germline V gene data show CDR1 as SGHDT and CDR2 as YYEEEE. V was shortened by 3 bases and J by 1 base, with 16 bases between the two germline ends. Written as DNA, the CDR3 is TGTGCCAGCAGCTGGGGGCAGGGGTCTTCGAACACTGAAGCTTTCTTT. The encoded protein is CASSWGQGSSNTEAFF.

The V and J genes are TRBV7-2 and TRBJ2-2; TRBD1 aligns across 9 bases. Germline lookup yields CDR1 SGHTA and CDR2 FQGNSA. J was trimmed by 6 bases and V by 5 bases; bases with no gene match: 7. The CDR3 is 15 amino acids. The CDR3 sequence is CASSPNRGRAGELFF. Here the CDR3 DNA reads TGTGCCAGCAGCCCAAACAGGGGGCGCGCCGGGGAGCTGTTTTTT. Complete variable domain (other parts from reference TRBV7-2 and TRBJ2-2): GAGVSQSPSNKVTEKGKDVELRCDPISGHTALYWYRQSLGQGLEFLIYFQGNSAPDKSGLPSDRFSAERTGGSVSTLTIQRTQQEDSAVYLCASSPNRGRAGELFFGEGSRLTVL.

CDR3 bases: TGCAGCGTTTGGGCAGGGGGGAACACTGAAGCTTTCTTT. It translates to CSVWAGGNTEAFF. This chain links TRBV29-1 with TRBJ1-1; 7 nucleotides line up with TRBD1. J lost 1 base, V lost 5 bases, and 4 bases had no gene match. This CDR3 region has 13 residues. Germline loops: CDR1 SQVTM, CDR2 ANQGSEA.